Listed below are T cell receptor beta chains from one sample, sequenced in a study of OX40 agonist ivuxolimab in advanced cancers. Here immunoSEQ multiplex PCR was the method, and the copy in TCRdb shows in-frame clones only, minus some. The repertoire consists of more than 35,000 clones, with around 89% occurring once and the leading ten covering about 0.6%. The sample in question was CD4+ or CD8+ T cells sorted from blood, obtained in a trial of the OX40 agonist ivuxolimab. These receptors originate from an adult with an advanced solid tumor such as melanoma, head and neck, liver or kidney cancer. CDR3s include the opening cysteine and the closing phenylalanine or tryptophan. A D gene is named only where the DNA matches it firmly. Expanded clones are given a class, and other clones once, few, many or no size at all.

TRBJ2-7	-	-	TRBV9	CASSPRWTAIYEQYF	TGTGCCAGCAGCCCTCGTTGGACTGCCATTTACGAGCAGTACTTC
TRBJ1-3	-	-	TRBV2	CASSELRSGNTIYF	TGTGCCAGCAGTGAACTCCGCTCTGGAAACACCATATATTTT
TRBJ2-1	-	-	TRBV5-5	CASSLGSWGQFF	TGTGCCAGCAGCTTGGGAAGTTGGGGGCAGTTCTTC
TRBJ2-5	-	-	TRBV15	CATMWSSGETQYF	TGTGCCACCATGTGGTCTTCCGGTGAGACCCAGTACTTC
TRBJ1-4	-	-	TRBV15	CATGGVLEKLFF	TGTGCCACCGGCGGAGTGCTTGAAAAACTGTTTTTT
TRBJ1-4	-	TRBD1	TRBV2	CASRDGTGAEKLFF	TGTGCCAGCAGAGACGGGACAGGGGCTGAAAAACTGTTTTTT
TRBJ1-1	once	TRBD1	TRBV5-1	CASSTGTDTEAFF	TGCGCCAGCAGCACCGGGACAGACACTGAAGCTTTCTTT
TRBJ2-7	-	-	TRBV29-1	CSVGAPGRMYEKQYF	TGCAGCGTTGGAGCTCCTGGCAGAATGTACGAGAAGCAGTACTTC
TRBJ2-2	once	-	TRBV7-3	CASSPGLVGGLQTGELFF	TGTGCCAGCAGCCCAGGACTAGTGGGGGGGCTGCAGACCGGGGAGCTGTTTTTT
TRBJ1-1	-	-	TRBV7-2	CASSSDSSNTEAFF	TGTGCCAGCAGCTCGGACAGTTCGAACACTGAAGCTTTCTTT
TRBJ2-3	-	-	TRBV19	CASKRTTSTDTQYF	TGTGCCAGTAAACGGACTACAAGCACAGATACGCAGTATTTT
TRBJ1-2	-	TRBD1	TRBV10-3	CAIRRDRVDYGYTF	TGTGCCATCAGAAGGGACAGGGTTGACTATGGCTACACCTTC
TRBJ2-7	-	-	TRBV5-1	CASSPTSLGLTYEQYF	TGCGCCAGCAGCCCTACCTCGCTGGGGCTCACCTACGAGCAGTACTTC
TRBJ1-2	-	-	TRBV6-1	CASRQGSGYTF	TGTGCCAGCAGGCAGGGGTCGGGCTACACCTTC
TRBJ2-3	-	TRBD2	TRBV10-3	CAISEGRGDTDTQYF	TGTGCCATCAGTGAGGGGCGGGGGGACACAGATACGCAGTATTTT
TRBJ1-6	-	TRBD1	TRBV6-6	CASRNRGNSPLHF	TGTGCCAGCAGGAACAGGGGAAATTCACCCCTCCACTTT
TRBJ1-5	-	-	TRBV10-3	CAISPQGQPQHF	TGTGCCATCAGTCCGCAGGGTCAGCCCCAGCATTTT
TRBJ1-5	-	-	TRBV7-2	CASSPRADRQPQHF	TGTGCCAGCAGCCCTCGAGCAGACCGGCAGCCCCAGCATTTT
TRBJ1-1	-	-	TRBV6-6	CASSTRGREGTEAFF	TGTGCCAGCAGTACCCGGGGCCGTGAGGGCACTGAAGCTTTCTTT
TRBJ1-3	few	-	TRBV19	CASISSGNTIYF	TGTGCCAGTATATCCTCTGGAAACACCATATATTTT
TRBJ1-1	-	-	TRBV4-1	CASSQIPGHRNTEAFF	TGCGCCAGCAGCCAGATACCGGGACATCGGAACACTGAAGCTTTCTTT
TRBJ2-2	-	TRBD1	TRBV11-2	CANSSYRGPGTGELFF	TGTGCCAACAGCTCCTACAGGGGGCCGGGCACCGGGGAGCTGTTTTTT
TRBJ2-2	-	-	TRBV5-6	CASSLNEELFF	TGTGCCAGCAGCTTGAATGAGGAGCTGTTTTTT
TRBJ1-5	-	-	TRBV7-7	CASSLNPDQPQHF	TGTGCCAGCAGCTTAAATCCAGATCAGCCCCAGCATTTT
TRBJ2-2	-	-	TRBV14	CASSQGFFSYTPYTGELFF	TGTGCCAGCAGCCAAGGGTTTTTCAGCTATACACCGTACACCGGGGAGCTGTTTTTT
TRBJ2-5	-	TRBD2	TRBV5-8	CASRSSWTSGVGTQYF	TGTGCCAGCAGATCTTCATGGACTAGCGGGGTCGGGACCCAGTACTTC
TRBJ2-7	-	-	TRBV4-2	CASSQDRGVRDEQYF	TGTGCCAGCAGCCAAGATAGGGGTGTTAGGGACGAGCAGTACTTC
TRBJ1-2	-	TRBD1	TRBV2	CASSESRDSVTYGYTF	TGTGCCAGCAGCGAATCCCGGGACAGTGTAACCTATGGCTACACCTTC
TRBJ2-3	-	-	TRBV5-1	CASSLGASGGKDTQYF	TGCGCCAGCAGCCTGGGGGCTAGTGGGGGGAAGGATACGCAGTATTTT
TRBJ2-2	-	-	TRBV7-3	CASSPIRYIHTGELFF	TGTGCCAGCAGCCCTATACGCTACATACACACCGGGGAGCTGTTTTTT